Each of the 18 T cell receptor beta chains below was sequenced from the same sample in a study of radiotherapy plus CTLA-4 blockade in lung cancer. The protocol was immunoSEQ multiplex PCR, while the TCRdb copy is restricted to in-frame clones and leaves out a portion. The sample comprises around 30,000 clones, around 74% of which are singletons, and roughly 15% rests with the top ten. The specimen was peripheral blood, collected from a patient treated with radiotherapy plus ipilimumab. The receptors originated from a human donor with non-small cell lung cancer that progressed on radiotherapy plus ipilimumab.

The chain couples TRBV28 to TRBJ1-4; D is undetermined. The CDR3 runs to 14 residues. CDR1 is MDHEN and CDR2 is SYDVKM in the germline V gene. V gave up 2 bases and J gave up 4 bases, with 8 bases separating them. This CDR3 is CASSLASHNEKLFF. CDR3 in DNA: TGTGCCAGCAGTTTAGCCAGTCATAATGAAAAACTGTTTTTT.

The rearrangement uses TRBV6-1 and TRBJ1-4, with D possibly being TRBD1 (6 bases). The CDR3 length is 13 residues. In germline, CDR1 is MNHNS, CDR2 SASEGT. The V and J ends lost 5 bases and 7 bases respectively, with 11 bases between them. Written as DNA, the CDR3 is TGTGCCAGCAGTCCCAGGACAGTTGAAAAACTGTTTTTT. Protein product: CASSPRTVEKLFF.

The chain employs TRBV4-3 and TRBJ1-6, with D hard to call. The CDR3 has 13 residues. Germline-derived CDR1 and CDR2 are LGHNA and YSLEER. Trimming took 0 bases from V and 11 from J, leaving 8 bases between them. In nucleotides, the CDR3 is TGCGCCAGCAGCCAAGATTTAAGGGCACCCCTCCACTTT. Amino acid sequence: CASSQDLRAPLHF.

This chain joins TRBV27 and TRBJ2-7; the D gene could be TRBD1 or TRBD2 (5 bases each). V lost 4 bases, J lost 0 bases, and 16 bases lay in between. The germline V gene encodes CDR1 MNHEY and CDR2 SMNVEV (reference sequence). The CDR3 contains 16 residues. The CDR3 DNA sequence: TGTGCCAGCAGTTCCGGGGCAGGGTCACTCTCCTACGAGCAGTACTTC. Amino acid sequence: CASSSGAGSLSYEQYF.

The chain has TRBV4-1 and TRBJ1-5; maybe TRBD1 (6 bases). Germline V gene lookup returns CDR1 MGHRA and CDR2 YSYEKL. V was cut by 3 bases and J by 7 bases, with 19 bases left in between. This CDR3 comprises 16 residues. The CDR3 protein is CASSQGASSAWQPQHF. DNA of the CDR3: TGCGCCAGCAGCCAGGGGGCGTCGTCCGCCTGGCAGCCCCAGCATTTT.

This rearrangement joins TRBV19 to TRBJ2-1; 9 bases match TRBD2. Germline CDR1 is LNHDA and CDR2 is SQIVND (reference sequence). With 6 bases clipped from V and 2 bases from J, the junction kept 5 bases outside the gene matches. The CDR3 loop spans 15 amino acids. For the CDR3, the DNA is TGTGCCAGTAGAATCACTAGCGGGCCCTACAATGAGCAGTTCTTC. Translating gives CASRITSGPYNEQFF.

The rearrangement links TRBV5-8 to TRBJ2-7, with D unclear. The germline V and J ends were trimmed by 4 bases and 3 bases, with 5 bases remaining between them. The CDR3 covers 11 residues. The germline V gene encodes CDR1 SGHTS and CDR2 YDEGEE. This chain's CDR3 is CASSPHYEQYF. The CDR3, as DNA: TGTGCCAGCAGCCCCCACTACGAGCAGTACTTC.

This chain links TRBV29-1 with TRBJ2-4, with D possibly TRBD1 on 6 matching bases. This CDR3 contains 13 residues. Germline CDR1 reads SQVTM; CDR2 reads ANQGSEA. In nucleotides, the CDR3 is TGCATCCCCTTCGACAGGTCCCTAAACATTCAGTACTTC. It encodes CIPFDRSLNIQYF.

The rearrangement joins TRBV11-2 to TRBJ2-2, with a weak D call TRBD2 (6 bases). The V gene's germline CDR1 is SGHAT and CDR2 FQNNGV. The ends were cut back, 1 base at V and 5 bases at J, with 14 bases in the middle. This CDR3 has 16 residues. CDR3 region: CASSLGGVAGTGELFF. As DNA, the CDR3 is TGTGCCAGCAGCTTAGGGGGGGTTGCGGGGACCGGGGAGCTGTTTTTT.

J is TRBJ1-5 and V is TRBV28; D unresolved. Looked up from germline, CDR1 is MDHEN and CDR2 is SYDVKM. Trimming cost V 6 bases and J 3 bases, with 12 bases left between them. The CDR3 spans 14 residues. The CDR3 coding sequence is TGTGCCAGCAGGACCGGGTCCTACAATCAGCCCCAGCATTTT. Translated: CASRTGSYNQPQHF.

This clone was detected once. The gene calls are TRBV6-5 and TRBJ1-1; D gene unclear. CDR3 length: 15 amino acids. CDR1 and CDR2 from the germline V gene are MNHEY and SVGAGI. V dropped 0 bases and J dropped 0 bases, with 8 bases sitting between them. This CDR3 reads CASSYSWAMNTEAFF. The CDR3 nucleotides are TGTGCCAGCAGTTACTCCTGGGCCATGAACACTGAAGCTTTCTTT.

The chain links TRBV19 to TRBJ1-5; D is unclear. V was cut by 7 bases and J by 0 bases, with 13 bases left in between. Germline-derived CDR1 and CDR2 are LNHDA and SQIVND (reference sequence). CDR3 length: 15 amino acids. DNA of the CDR3: TGTGCCAGTAAGGAGACGGGCTATAGCAATCAGCCCCAGCATTTT. Translation: CASKETGYSNQPQHF.

The CDR3 spells CASSAIGSAYEQYF. The CDR3 bases are TGTGCCAGCAGTGCGATAGGAAGCGCCTACGAGCAGTACTTC. The gene calls are TRBV27 and TRBJ2-7, with D hard to call. Trimming took 5 bases from V and 2 from J, leaving 13 bases between them. Per germline, CDR1 MNHEY and CDR2 SMNVEV (reference sequence). This CDR3 spans 14 amino acids.

This clone appeared once. The V and J genes are TRBV6-6 and TRBJ2-1, with D possibly TRBD2 on 6 matching bases. Trimming removed 6 bases from V and 6 bases from J, with 18 bases in between. Germline CDR1 is MNHNY and CDR2 is SVGAGI (reference sequence). The CDR3 spans 15 residues. CDR3 loop: CASSLQVGAGNEQFF. CDR3 nucleotide sequence: TGTGCCAGCAGCCTACAGGTTGGAGCGGGCAATGAGCAGTTCTTC.

The J gene is TRBJ1-1, the V gene TRBV5-1, with 7 bases identical to TRBD1. Germline trimming cut 2 bases from V and 4 bases from J; bases unmatched to any gene: 2. CDR3 length: 13 residues. Germline V gives CDR1 SGHRS, CDR2 YFSETQ. This CDR3 reads CASSFDRATEAFF. The CDR3 region has the DNA TGCGCCAGCAGCTTTGACAGGGCCACTGAAGCTTTCTTT.

The chain employs TRBV4-1 and TRBJ1-2; D gene ambiguous. The CDR3 is 15 residues long. Germline loops: CDR1 MGHRA, CDR2 YSYEKL. Trimming shortened V by 0 bases and J by 1 base, and 9 bases separated the two germline ends. CDR3 sequence (DNA): TGCGCCAGCAGCCAAGAAATGAGCTATAACTATGGCTACACCTTC. Translating gives CASSQEMSYNYGYTF.

The DNA for the CDR3 is TGTGCCAGCAGTTTGGGACAGACCGGGGAGCAGTACTTC. It is translated as CASSLGQTGEQYF. The chain couples TRBV28 to TRBJ2-7, with 7 nucleotides matching TRBD1. Germline V gene lookup returns CDR1 MDHEN and CDR2 SYDVKM. The CDR3 is 13 residues long. J was trimmed by 7 bases and V by 3 bases; bases with no gene match: 6.

About this clone itself: Other DNA sequences in this sample translate to the same CDR3. The chain has TRBV30 and TRBJ1-1; D unclear. With 0 bases removed from V and 7 bases from J, the gap between germline ends came to 6 bases. There are 11 residues in the CDR3. CDR1 is GTSNPN and CDR2 is SVGIG in the germline V gene (reference sequence). CDR3 sequence (DNA): TGTGCCTGGAGTGTAGAGGGTGAAGCTTTCTTT. This encodes CAWSVEGEAFF.